This is a list of T cell receptor beta chains from one sample in a study of somatic mutations in cytotoxic T cells in rheumatoid arthritis. Clones were read by immunoSEQ multiplex PCR, and TCRdb kept only the in-frame ones, dropping some. Of fewer than 5,000 clones listed, around 70% are singletons. The sample taken for sequencing was CD8+ T cells sorted from blood. Every receptor here comes from an adult with rheumatoid arthritis. Each CDR3 is given with its conserved first and last residue. The D gene is left open where the match is weak. For some rows the clone size is stated as once, few or many, or as a class when expanded; others skip it.

j_gene,abundance,d_gene,v_gene,CDR3aa,CDR3nt
TRBJ1-5,once,.,TRBV2,CASRGAGGGQPQHF,TGTGCCAGCAGGGGGGCCGGGGGAGGTCAGCCCCAGCATTTT
TRBJ2-7,.,TRBD1,TRBV27,CASSLQGANYEQYF,TGTGCCAGCAGTCTACAGGGGGCCAATTACGAGCAGTACTTC
TRBJ2-7,medium-sized,TRBD2,TRBV7-9,CASSFDSGGASSYEQYF,TGTGCCAGCAGCTTTGATAGCGGGGGCGCCAGCTCCTACGAGCAGTACTTC
TRBJ2-7,few,.,TRBV4-2,CASSQYQGGGYEQYF,TGTGCCAGCAGCCAATACCAGGGAGGGGGGTACGAGCAGTACTTC
TRBJ2-3,.,TRBD1,TRBV4-3,CASSQDEGVSGTGADTQYF,TGCGCCAGCAGCCAAGATGAGGGGGTTTCCGGGACAGGGGCAGATACGCAGTATTTT
TRBJ2-2,.,TRBD1,TRBV2,CASLGGQVNTGELFF,TGTGCCAGCCTAGGGGGACAGGTGAACACCGGGGAGCTGTTTTTT
TRBJ2-1,.,.,TRBV9,CASSARGGIYNEQFF,TGTGCCAGCAGCGCCCGGGGTGGGATCTACAATGAGCAGTTCTTC
TRBJ2-5,.,TRBD1,TRBV7-9,CASSLWDRHTGMAQYF,TGTGCCAGCAGCCTGTGGGACAGGCATACCGGGATGGCCCAGTACTTC
TRBJ2-7,few,.,TRBV14,CASSQGQGRYEQYF,TGTGCCAGCAGCCAGGGGCAGGGGCGGTACGAGCAGTACTTC
TRBJ1-4,few,TRBD1,TRBV2,CASKGTGGKNF,TGTGCCAGCAAGGGGACAGGGGGTAAGAATTTT
TRBJ2-3,.,TRBD2,TRBV9,CASSGYGGGLTDTQYF,TGTGCCAGCAGCGGGTACGGCGGGGGGTTAACAGATACGCAGTATTTT
TRBJ1-1,once,.,TRBV30,CAWSRGGTEAFF,TGTGCCTGGAGTCGGGGCGGCACTGAAGCTTTCTTT
TRBJ1-3,few,.,TRBV6-5,CASSSLRASGNTIYF,TGTGCCAGCAGTTCCCTTAGGGCTTCTGGAAACACCATATATTTT
TRBJ1-4,once,TRBD1,TRBV27,CASSPDPKTGATNEKLFF,TGTGCCAGCAGCCCCGACCCGAAAACAGGGGCAACTAATGAAAAACTGTTTTTT
TRBJ2-1,few,TRBD1,TRBV27,CASSRQGSYNEQFF,TGTGCCAGCAGTAGACAGGGATCCTACAATGAGCAGTTCTTC
TRBJ2-1,.,TRBD1,TRBV4-3,CASSPGTGSYNEQFF,TGCGCCAGCAGTCCCGGGACAGGGTCCTACAATGAGCAGTTCTTC
TRBJ1-1,.,.,TRBV27,CASSPRTFGNTEAFF,TGTGCCAGCAGTCCCCGGACCTTCGGGAACACTGAAGCTTTCTTT
TRBJ1-1,.,.,TRBV6-5,CASSLGLGFNTEAFF,TGTGCCAGCAGTTTGGGCCTCGGGTTCAACACTGAAGCTTTCTTT
TRBJ1-2,.,TRBD1,TRBV6-5,CASIGTGANYGYTF,TGTGCCAGCATTGGCACAGGGGCTAACTATGGCTACACCTTC
TRBJ2-3,.,.,TRBV9,CASSVFGAQDTQYF,TGTGCCAGCAGCGTGTTCGGGGCTCAAGATACGCAGTATTTT
TRBJ1-3,once,TRBD1,TRBV10-3,CAISENLKGARNTIYF,TGTGCCATCAGTGAGAATTTGAAGGGGGCGAGAAACACCATATATTTT
TRBJ1-1,large,TRBD1,TRBV7-9,CASSLTWDRSIPEAFF,TGTGCCAGCAGCTTAACCTGGGACAGGAGTATCCCTGAAGCTTTCTTT
TRBJ1-5,.,.,TRBV7-8,CASTSRFSNQPQHF,TGTGCCAGCACCTCCAGGTTCAGCAATCAGCCCCAGCATTTT
TRBJ2-2,.,.,TRBV5-4,CASSPTERNTGELFF,TGTGCCAGCAGCCCGACAGAACGGAACACCGGGGAGCTGTTTTTT
TRBJ2-5,few,.,TRBV27,CASGQGPKQETQYF,TGTGCCAGCGGCCAGGGTCCGAAACAAGAGACCCAGTACTTC
TRBJ1-3,.,TRBD1,TRBV2,CASSARQGGRNTIYF,TGTGCCAGCAGTGCCCGACAGGGAGGTAGAAACACCATATATTTT
TRBJ2-5,once,.,TRBV7-2,CASSSPTEYSQETQYF,TGTGCCAGCAGCTCCCCAACGGAATACAGCCAAGAGACCCAGTACTTC
TRBJ2-1,.,.,TRBV4-2,CASSQDDLSNEQFF,TGTGCCAGCAGCCAAGACGACCTAAGCAATGAGCAGTTCTTC
TRBJ2-1,.,.,TRBV7-9,CASSLVVGYNEQFF,TGTGCCAGCAGCTTGGTTGTAGGGTACAATGAGCAGTTCTTC
TRBJ2-5,.,.,TRBV7-9,CASSLMEAKTQYF,TGTGCCAGCAGCTTAATGGAGGCCAAGACCCAGTACTTC
TRBJ2-7,once,TRBD1,TRBV13,CASSLAQGGRHEQYF,TGTGCCAGCAGCTTAGCACAGGGGGGTAGGCACGAGCAGTACTTC
TRBJ2-7,once,TRBD1,TRBV13,CASSSGQGANEQYF,TGTGCCAGCAGCTCTGGACAGGGGGCTAACGAGCAGTACTTC
TRBJ2-1,.,TRBD1,TRBV4-3,CASSPGTGNWNEQFF,TGCGCCAGCAGCCCCGGGACAGGGAATTGGAATGAGCAGTTCTTC
TRBJ2-3,.,.,TRBV6-4,CASSDWTTSSTDTQYF,TGTGCCAGCAGTGACTGGACTACCTCTAGCACAGATACGCAGTATTTT
TRBJ1-4,few,.,TRBV4-3,CASSQDWGMGEKLFF,TGCGCCAGCAGCCAAGATTGGGGGATGGGTGAAAAACTGTTTTTT
TRBJ2-5,.,.,TRBV4-1,CASSQTAPASQYF,TGCGCCAGCAGCCAAACGGCCCCAGCGTCCCAGTACTTC
TRBJ2-7,.,.,TRBV10-3,CAISEAGRVYEQYF,TGTGCCATCAGTGAGGCAGGCAGAGTCTACGAGCAGTACTTC
TRBJ2-1,.,.,TRBV7-2,CASSLYLGGRANEQFF,TGTGCCAGCAGCTTATATTTGGGGGGGCGGGCCAATGAGCAGTTCTTC